The rows below give T cell receptor beta chains drawn from one sample of a study of T cell changes during pregnancy in multiple sclerosis. Sequencing was performed with immunoSEQ multiplex PCR; in TCRdb, only in-frame clones are kept and a portion is missing. The table has around 92,000 clones, approximately 95% seen once; the top ten hold 0.99%. This sample comprised peripheral blood, obtained after pregnancy. These receptors all stem from a female donor with multiple sclerosis, enrolled in a pregnancy study. The conserved cysteine and the conserved F or W are not part of the CDR3 here. A D gene is named only where the DNA matches it firmly.

J: TRBJ2-2
D: TRBD2
V: TRBV7-2
CDR3: ASSRISSGRPGGELF

J: TRBJ2-7
D: NA
V: TRBV19
CDR3: ASSGAAAYEQY

J: TRBJ1-2
D: NA
V: TRBV30
CDR3: AWSVQASRGYT

J: TRBJ2-1
D: NA
V: TRBV7-9
CDR3: ASSLTTLPSSGEQF

J: TRBJ1-1
D: TRBD1
V: TRBV2
CDR3: ASSQGGNTEAF

J: TRBJ1-2
D: NA
V: TRBV25-1
CDR3: ASRLTGGGGYT

J: TRBJ1-3
D: NA
V: TRBV7-8
CDR3: ASSPLDIGFGNTIY

J: TRBJ1-5
D: NA
V: TRBV6-5
CDR3: ASSQQGYSNQPQH

J: TRBJ2-3
D: NA
V: TRBV9
CDR3: ASSVTGGADTQY

J: TRBJ1-2
D: NA
V: TRBV28
CDR3: ASGPQGYGYT

J: TRBJ1-1
D: NA
V: TRBV19
CDR3: ASTSGQGFAEAF

J: TRBJ1-1
D: NA
V: TRBV6-6
CDR3: ASLFRGGRTEAF

J: TRBJ2-7
D: NA
V: TRBV30
CDR3: AWSPLLGGSEQY

J: TRBJ1-5
D: TRBD1
V: TRBV7-9
CDR3: ASSRDRGSNQPQH

J: TRBJ1-2
D: TRBD1
V: TRBV5-4
CDR3: ASSFPDRGNVYGYT